Each of the 21 T cell receptor beta chains below was sequenced from the same sample in a study of human T cells and chemical hapten exposure. Time point meaning: patch test 2, 6 weeks after DPC sensitization. Described treatment: therapeutic diphenylcyclopropenone sensitization with weekly scalp DPC. Using its own MiXCR run on the RACE reads, TCRdb lists one record per CDR3 protein. The sample shows tens of thousands of distinct CDR3 sequences, around 8.8% of them seen only once. The sample here was whole blood, taken in connection with sensitization to the hapten diphenylcyclopropenone (DPC). The receptors derive from a woman aged 45-65 years with alopecia areata. Some clones in this sample may be carry-over from other donors' samples.

The chain is built from TRBV3-1 and TRBJ1-4; D is unclear. The CDR3 has 14 amino acids. Germline-derived CDR1 and CDR2 are LGHDT and YNNKEL (reference sequence). V lost 0 bases to trimming and J lost 5 bases, with 7 bases between them. CDR3 nucleotides: TGTGCCAGCAGCCAAGATTGGCGGAATGAAAAACTGTTTTTT. It specifies CASSQDWRNEKLFF.

In its sample, this clonotype was seen many times. The V call is TRBV9, the J call TRBJ2-3, with TRBD2 identical over 10 bases. Trimming removed 4 bases from V and 3 bases from J; junction bases left unmatched: 14. The germline V gene encodes CDR1 SGDLS and CDR2 YYNGEE. This CDR3 is built from 18 residues. In DNA form, the CDR3 reads TGTGCCAGCAGCCCCTCTGGGAGCGGGGGGGCCTTGACAGATACGCAGTATTTT. It encodes CASSPSGSGGALTDTQYF.

The V gene is TRBV20-1, the J gene TRBJ2-7; the D is unclear. CDR1 and CDR2 (germline): DFQATT, SNEGSKA (reference sequence). This CDR3 is built from 14 residues. V was clipped by 0 bases and J by 0 bases, with 9 bases between them. The CDR3 loop reads CSARDRAASYEQYF. The CDR3, as DNA: TGCAGTGCTAGAGATCGCGCGGCCTCCTACGAGCAGTACTTC.

This clonotype was detected only a few times. The chain employs TRBV5-6 and TRBJ1-3, with D unresolved. The CDR3 sequence is 16 residues long. V gave up 3 bases and J gave up 0 bases, with 13 bases separating them. Per the germline V gene, CDR1 is SGHDT and CDR2 is YYEEEE. The CDR3 nucleotides read TGTGCCAGCAGCTCGGTGGGCAGGAACTCTGGAAACACCATATATTTT. Protein product: CASSSVGRNSGNTIYF. Full variable domain (rest looked up from reference TRBV5-6 and TRBJ1-3): DAGVTQSPTHLIKTRGQQVTLRCSPKSGHDTVSWYQQALGQGPQFIFQYYEEEERQRGNFPDRFSGHQFPNYSSELNVNALLLGDSALYLCASSSVGRNSGNTIYFGEGSWLTVV.

The chain has TRBV20-1 and TRBJ2-2, with D perhaps matching TRBD2 (5 bases). The CDR3 consists of 11 residues. Trimming stripped 7 bases from V and 6 bases from J, with 9 bases between. CDR1 and CDR2 (germline): DFQATT, SNEGSKA (reference sequence). Written as DNA, the CDR3 is TGCAGTGGGGAGTGGGCCGGGGAGCTGTTTTTT. Its translation is CSGEWAGELFF.

This clonotype was counted many times. This sequence joins TRBV7-2 and TRBJ2-1; D ambiguous. Germline V gene sequence: CDR1 SGHTA, CDR2 FQGNSA. The CDR3 length is 14 residues. Trimming removed 1 base from V and 4 bases from J, with 8 bases in between. The CDR3 DNA follows: TGTGCCAGCAGCTTAGAGGGCGTGTACAATGAGCAGTTCTTC. This gives the protein CASSLEGVYNEQFF.

This clonotype has a count of ten or more. This rearrangement joins TRBV29-1 to TRBJ2-7, with D perhaps TRBD2 (5 bases). V was cut by 0 bases and J by 2 bases, with 11 bases left in between. Germline V gene sequence: CDR1 SQVTM, CDR2 ANQGSEA. The length of the CDR3 is 14 residues. This CDR3 is CSVEDHGETYEQYF. CDR3 DNA: TGCAGCGTTGAAGATCATGGGGAGACCTACGAGCAGTACTTC.

This clonotype has just a few counts. This sequence joins TRBV15 and TRBJ2-1, with 10 bases aligning to TRBD2. The length of the CDR3 is 15 residues. CDR1 is LNHNV, CDR2 YYDKDF, per germline (reference sequence). V was clipped by 4 bases and J by 4 bases; unmatched bases: 4. The CDR3 loop reads CATSIGLAEYNEQFF. In DNA, the CDR3 is TGTGCCACCAGCATCGGACTAGCGGAGTACAATGAGCAGTTCTTC.

V and J are TRBV29-1 and TRBJ1-5; weak D call: TRBD1 (5 bases). The germline CDR1 and CDR2 sequences are SQVTM and ANQGSEA. V lost 6 bases and J 4 bases, leaving 16 bases between the germline ends. This CDR3 is 14 amino acids long. CDR3: CSVTPGKGNQPQHF. For the CDR3, the DNA is TGCAGCGTAACCCCAGGGAAGGGGAATCAGCCCCAGCATTTT.

The chain is built from TRBV12-3 or TRBV12-4 and TRBJ1-1; D unclear. This CDR3 contains 12 residues. V dropped 3 bases and J dropped 7 bases, with 9 bases sitting between them. The DNA of the CDR3 is TGTGCCAGCAGTTTCCCTATAGTTGAAGCTTTCTTT. Protein: CASSFPIVEAFF.

J is TRBJ2-3 and V is TRBV9, with 8 bases lining up with TRBD1. Germline CDR1 and CDR2: SGDLS and YYNGEE. The CDR3 loop spans 15 amino acids. Losses at the gene ends were 2 bases for V and 5 bases for J; bases not matched to a gene: 7. CDR3 sequence: CASSVETGAGDTQYF. CDR3 nucleotides: TGTGCCAGCAGCGTCGAGACAGGGGCGGGAGATACGCAGTATTTT.

The chain has TRBV27 and TRBJ1-1; 10 bases are shared with TRBD1. Germline V gene lookup returns CDR1 MNHEY and CDR2 SMNVEV (reference sequence). The CDR3 runs to 15 residues. Trimming removed 6 bases from V and 5 bases from J; junction bases left unmatched: 9. CDR3 in DNA: TGTGCCAGCAGACAAACCGGGACAGGGGTGACTGAAGCTTTCTTT. It translates to CASRQTGTGVTEAFF.

This clonotype showed up many times. The rearrangement links TRBV20-1 to TRBJ2-3; D uncertain. The V gene's germline CDR1 is DFQATT and CDR2 SNEGSKA (reference sequence). CDR3 length: 14 amino acids. V lost 6 bases and J lost 1, with 14 bases in between. The CDR3 DNA reads TGCAGTGCCACCGGCACTCTTCGCACAGATACGCAGTATTTT. Its translation is CSATGTLRTDTQYF.

This clonotype was picked up many times. The CDR3 sequence is CASSQGRTEAFF. The CDR3 DNA sequence: TGTGCCAGCAGCCAGGGTAGGACTGAAGCTTTCTTT. The chain links TRBV3-1 to TRBJ1-1, with D uncertain. This CDR3 is 12 amino acids long. Germline values: CDR1 LGHDT, CDR2 YNNKEL (reference sequence). The ends were cut back, 3 bases at V and 5 bases at J, with 7 bases in the middle. The full variable domain, in which reference TRBV3-1 and TRBJ1-1 provide the parts outside the CDR3, is DTAVSQTPKYLVTQMGNDKSIKCEQNLGHDTMYWYKQDSKKFLKIMFSYNNKELIINETVPNRFSPKSPDKAHLNLHINSLELGDSAVYFCASSQGRTEAFFGQGTRLTVV.

This clonotype was found a few times. CDR3: CSVALAGRGKSGELFF. CDR3 nucleotide sequence: TGCAGCGTTGCCCTAGCGGGTAGAGGGAAATCCGGGGAGCTGTTTTTT. The rearrangement links TRBV29-1 to TRBJ2-2, with TRBD2 matching 8 bases. The CDR3 runs to 16 residues. The junction had 13 bases not matched to a gene; V was cut back by 4 bases and J by 6 bases. Germline V gives CDR1 SQVTM, CDR2 ANQGSEA.

CDR3 in amino acids: CASSSLGGAEAFF. The CDR3 DNA sequence: TGTGCCAGCAGTTCCCTAGGGGGGGCTGAAGCTTTCTTT. The chain joins TRBV28 to TRBJ1-1, with D maybe TRBD1 (6 bases). Germline assignment: CDR1 MDHEN and CDR2 SYDVKM. V shed 4 bases and J shed 6 bases, with 12 bases lying between them. This CDR3 has 13 amino acids.

This chain joins TRBV4-1 and TRBJ1-5; D unclear. Germline values: CDR1 MGHRA, CDR2 YSYEKL. The CDR3 has 13 amino acids. V was clipped by 1 base and J by 6 bases, with 7 bases between them. CDR3 DNA sequence: TGCGCCAGCAGCCAAGTTTGGGGTCAGCCCCAGCATTTT. Its protein product is CASSQVWGQPQHF.

The chain has TRBV7-2 and TRBJ2-5; tentative D call: TRBD2 (6 bases). Trimming took off 8 bases at V and 1 base at J, with 11 bases between the two ends. Germline V gene sequence: CDR1 SGHTA, CDR2 FQGNSA. CDR3 length: 13 amino acids. Written as DNA, the CDR3 is TGTGCCAGCTCGCGGGACCTCCAAGAGACCCAGTACTTC. This codes for CASSRDLQETQYF.

There are a few counts of this clonotype. The genes are TRBV25-1 and TRBJ2-1; 10 positions agree with TRBD1. This CDR3 has 15 amino acids. After removal of 4 bases from V and 9 bases from J, the junction contained 9 bases not matched to a gene. Germline loops: CDR1 MGHDK, CDR2 SYGVNS. The chain's CDR3 is CASSVDRGALGEQFF. The CDR3 DNA reads TGTGCCAGCAGTGTGGACAGGGGGGCCTTGGGTGAGCAGTTCTTC.

V gene TRBV6-5 combines with J gene TRBJ2-7; D remains unclear. The germline V gene has CDR1 MNHEY and CDR2 SVGAGI. This CDR3 contains 13 residues. V was trimmed by 8 bases and J by 2 bases, leaving 13 bases between them. The CDR3 DNA sequence: TGTGCCAGCGGGAACTTGAGCCCCTACGAGCAGTACTTC. Encoded protein: CASGNLSPYEQYF.

The rearrangement joins TRBV5-1 to TRBJ2-5; the match to TRBD1 covers 9 bases. This CDR3 is built from 15 residues. V shed 7 bases and J 5 bases; nucleotides not matched to a gene: 12. Germline CDR1 reads SGHRS; CDR2 reads YFSETQ. CDR3 bases: TGCGCCAGCGGTCCCGGGACAGGGCCAAAGGAGACCCAGTACTTC. Amino acids: CASGPGTGPKETQYF.